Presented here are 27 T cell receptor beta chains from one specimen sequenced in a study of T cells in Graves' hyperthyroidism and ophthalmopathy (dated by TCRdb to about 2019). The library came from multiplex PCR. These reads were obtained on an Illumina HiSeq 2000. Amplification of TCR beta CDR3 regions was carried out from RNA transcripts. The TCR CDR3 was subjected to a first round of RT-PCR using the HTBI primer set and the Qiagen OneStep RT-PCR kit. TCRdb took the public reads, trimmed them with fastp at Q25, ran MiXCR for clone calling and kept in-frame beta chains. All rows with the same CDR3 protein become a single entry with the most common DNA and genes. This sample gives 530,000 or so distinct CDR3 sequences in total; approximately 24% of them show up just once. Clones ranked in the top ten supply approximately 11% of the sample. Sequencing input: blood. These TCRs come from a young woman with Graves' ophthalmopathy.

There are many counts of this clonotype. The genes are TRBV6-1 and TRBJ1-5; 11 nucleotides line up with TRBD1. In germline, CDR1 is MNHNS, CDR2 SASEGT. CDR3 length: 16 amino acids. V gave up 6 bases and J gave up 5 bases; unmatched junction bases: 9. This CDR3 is CASSPGTGGRDQPQHF. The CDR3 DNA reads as TGTGCCAGCAGCCCCGGGACAGGGGGGCGGGATCAGCCCCAGCATTTT.

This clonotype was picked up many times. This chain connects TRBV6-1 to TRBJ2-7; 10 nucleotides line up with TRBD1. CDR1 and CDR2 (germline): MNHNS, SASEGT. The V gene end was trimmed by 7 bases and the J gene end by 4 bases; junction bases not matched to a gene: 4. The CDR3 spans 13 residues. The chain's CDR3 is CASTGDRGYEQYF. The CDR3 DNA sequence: TGTGCCAGCACCGGGGACAGGGGTTACGAGCAGTACTTC.

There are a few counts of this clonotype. The CDR3, as DNA: TGTGCCAGCAGCTTAGTGTGGGGACATATTCCCTACGAGCAGTACTTC. Residues: CASSLVWGHIPYEQYF. This chain connects TRBV11-2 to TRBJ2-7, with D possibly TRBD1 on 6 matching bases. V was clipped by 1 base and J by 2 bases, with 15 bases between them. The CDR3 is made up of 16 amino acids. Germline CDR1 SGHAT, CDR2 FQNNGV. Based on the CDR3 plus reference TRBV11-2 and TRBJ2-7, the full variable domain is EAGVAQSPRYKIIEKRQSVAFWCNPISGHATLYWYQQILGQGPKLLIQFQNNGVVDDSQLPKDRFSAERLKGVDSTLKIQPAKLEDSAVYLCASSLVWGHIPYEQYFGPGTRLTVT.

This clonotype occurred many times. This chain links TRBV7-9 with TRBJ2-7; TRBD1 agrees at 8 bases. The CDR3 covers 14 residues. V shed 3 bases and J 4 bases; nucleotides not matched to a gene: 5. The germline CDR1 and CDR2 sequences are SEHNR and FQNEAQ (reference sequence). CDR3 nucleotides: TGTGCCAGCAGCTTTCCGGGACAGGTTTACGAGCAGTACTTC. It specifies CASSFPGQVYEQYF.

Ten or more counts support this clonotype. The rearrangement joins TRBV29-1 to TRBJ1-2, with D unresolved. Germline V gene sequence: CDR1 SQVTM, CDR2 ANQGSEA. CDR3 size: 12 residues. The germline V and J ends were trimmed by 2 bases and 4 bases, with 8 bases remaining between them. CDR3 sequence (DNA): TGCAGCGTTGAACAAAGTACCTATGGCTACACCTTC. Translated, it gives CSVEQSTYGYTF.

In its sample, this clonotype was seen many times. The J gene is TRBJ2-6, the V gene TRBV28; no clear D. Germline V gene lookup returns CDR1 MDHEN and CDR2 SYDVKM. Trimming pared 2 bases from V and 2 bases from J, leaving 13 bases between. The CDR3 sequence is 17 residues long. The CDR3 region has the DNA TGTGCCAGCAGTTTACGACCCTTTAAGGCTGGGGCCAACGTCCTGACTTTC. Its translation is CASSLRPFKAGANVLTF.

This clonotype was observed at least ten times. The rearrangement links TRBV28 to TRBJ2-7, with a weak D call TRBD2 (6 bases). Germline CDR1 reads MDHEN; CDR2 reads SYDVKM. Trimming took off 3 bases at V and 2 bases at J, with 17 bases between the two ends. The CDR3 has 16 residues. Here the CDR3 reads CASSLVLGRGTYEQYF. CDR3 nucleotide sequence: TGTGCCAGCAGTTTGGTCCTAGGGCGGGGTACCTACGAGCAGTACTTC.

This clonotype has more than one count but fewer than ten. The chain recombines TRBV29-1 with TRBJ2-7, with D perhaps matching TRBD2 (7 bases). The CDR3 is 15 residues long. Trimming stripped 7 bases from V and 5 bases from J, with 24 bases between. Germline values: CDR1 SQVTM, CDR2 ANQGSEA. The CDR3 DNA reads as TGCAGCGGGAGCTACGGGGGGCTGGTAATCGACGAGCAGTACTTC. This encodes CSGSYGGLVIDEQYF.

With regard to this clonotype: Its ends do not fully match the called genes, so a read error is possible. The chain's CDR3 is CASRVRMNTGELCF. The CDR3 coding sequence is TGTGCCAGTAGAGTACGGATGAACACCGGGGAGCTGTGTTTT. The rearrangement joins TRBV19 to TRBJ2-2, with a tentative D call TRBD2 (5 bases). CDR3 length: 14 residues. The germline gives CDR1 LNHDA, CDR2 SQIVND (reference sequence).

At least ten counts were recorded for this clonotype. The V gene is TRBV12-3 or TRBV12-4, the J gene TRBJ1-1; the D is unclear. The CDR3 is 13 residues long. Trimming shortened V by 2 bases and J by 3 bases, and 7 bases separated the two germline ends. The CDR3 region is CASSLNGDTEAFF. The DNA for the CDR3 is TGTGCCAGCAGTTTAAATGGAGACACTGAAGCTTTCTTT.

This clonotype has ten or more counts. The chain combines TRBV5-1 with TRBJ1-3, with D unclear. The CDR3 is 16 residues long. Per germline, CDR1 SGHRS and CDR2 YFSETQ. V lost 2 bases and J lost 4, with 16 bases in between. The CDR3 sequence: CASSLGNHLQGNTIYF. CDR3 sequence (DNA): TGCGCCAGCAGCTTAGGAAATCACCTCCAAGGAAACACCATATATTTT.

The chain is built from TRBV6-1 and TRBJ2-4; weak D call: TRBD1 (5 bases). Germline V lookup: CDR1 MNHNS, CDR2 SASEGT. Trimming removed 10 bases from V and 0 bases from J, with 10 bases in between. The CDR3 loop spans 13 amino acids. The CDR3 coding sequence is TGTGCCATAGGGGTTGGAGCCAAAAACATTCAGTACTTC. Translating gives CAIGVGAKNIQYF.

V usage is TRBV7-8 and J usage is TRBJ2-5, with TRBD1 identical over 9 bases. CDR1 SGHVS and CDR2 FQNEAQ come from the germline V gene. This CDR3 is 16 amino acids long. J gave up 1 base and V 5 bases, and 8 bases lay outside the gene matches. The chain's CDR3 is CASSPLGTGRQETQYF. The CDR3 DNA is TGTGCCAGCAGCCCTTTAGGGACAGGGCGCCAAGAGACCCAGTACTTC. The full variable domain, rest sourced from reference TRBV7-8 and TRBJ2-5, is GAGVSQSPRYKVAKRGQDVALRCDPISGHVSLFWYQQALGQGPEFLTYFQNEAQLDKSGLPSDRFFAERPEGSVSTLKIQRTQQEDSAVYLCASSPLGTGRQETQYFGPGTRLLVL.

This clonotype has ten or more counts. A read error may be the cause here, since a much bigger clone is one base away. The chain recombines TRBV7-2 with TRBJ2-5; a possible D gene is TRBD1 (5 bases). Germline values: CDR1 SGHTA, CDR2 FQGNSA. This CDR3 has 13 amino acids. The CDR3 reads CASRRRGEETKYF. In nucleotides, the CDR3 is TGTGCCAGCAGGAGAAGGGGTGAGGAGACCAAGTACTTC. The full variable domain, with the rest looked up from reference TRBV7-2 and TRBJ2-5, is GAGVSQSPSNKVTEKGKDVELRCDPISGHTALYWYRQSLGQGLEFLIYFQGNSAPDKSGLPSDRFSAERTGGSVSTLTIQRTQQEDSAVYLCASRRRGEETKYFGPGTRLLVL.

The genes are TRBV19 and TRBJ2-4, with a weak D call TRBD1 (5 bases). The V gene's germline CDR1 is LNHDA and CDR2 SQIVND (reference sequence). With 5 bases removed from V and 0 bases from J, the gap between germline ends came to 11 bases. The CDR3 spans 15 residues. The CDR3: CASSVTGLAKNIQYF. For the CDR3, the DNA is TGTGCCAGTAGTGTCACAGGATTAGCCAAAAACATTCAGTACTTC.

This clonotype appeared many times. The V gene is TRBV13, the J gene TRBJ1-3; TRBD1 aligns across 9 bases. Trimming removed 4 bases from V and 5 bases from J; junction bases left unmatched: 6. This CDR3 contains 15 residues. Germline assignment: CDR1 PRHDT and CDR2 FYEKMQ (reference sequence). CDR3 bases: TGTGCCAGCAGCTCCAGGGACAGGGAAAGAAACACCATATATTTT. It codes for CASSSRDRERNTIYF.

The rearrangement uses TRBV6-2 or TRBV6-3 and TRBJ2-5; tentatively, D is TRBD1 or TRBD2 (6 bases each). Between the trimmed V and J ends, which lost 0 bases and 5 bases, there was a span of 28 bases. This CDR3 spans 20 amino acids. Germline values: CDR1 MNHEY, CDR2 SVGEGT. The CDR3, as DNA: TGTGCCAGCAGTTACTCTGTAGGGCAGGGCCTTCGAGGGGGGTATGAGACCCAGTACTTC. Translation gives CASSYSVGQGLRGGYETQYF.

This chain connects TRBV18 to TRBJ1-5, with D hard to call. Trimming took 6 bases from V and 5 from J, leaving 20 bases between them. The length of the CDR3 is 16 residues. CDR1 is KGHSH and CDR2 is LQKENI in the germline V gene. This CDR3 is CASSPDVGNIHQPQHF. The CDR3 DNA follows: TGTGCCAGCTCCCCTGACGTCGGCAATATCCATCAGCCCCAGCATTTT.

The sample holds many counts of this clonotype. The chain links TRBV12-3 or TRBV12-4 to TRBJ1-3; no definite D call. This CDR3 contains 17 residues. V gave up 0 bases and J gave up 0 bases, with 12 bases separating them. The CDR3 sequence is CASSLAPWVPSGNTIYF. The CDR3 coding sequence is TGTGCCAGCAGTTTAGCGCCATGGGTACCCTCTGGAAACACCATATATTTT.

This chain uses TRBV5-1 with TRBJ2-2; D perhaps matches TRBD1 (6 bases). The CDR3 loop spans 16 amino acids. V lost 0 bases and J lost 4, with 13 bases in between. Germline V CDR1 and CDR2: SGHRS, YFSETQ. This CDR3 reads CASSLGSGAGTGELFF. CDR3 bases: TGCGCCAGCAGCTTGGGTTCAGGGGCCGGCACCGGGGAGCTGTTTTTT.

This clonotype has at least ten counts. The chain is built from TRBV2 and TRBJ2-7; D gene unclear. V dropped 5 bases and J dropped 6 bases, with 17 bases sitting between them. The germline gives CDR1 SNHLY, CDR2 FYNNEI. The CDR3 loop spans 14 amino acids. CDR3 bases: TGTGCCAGCAGTCTCGCCGGGTCTCCCTCCGAGCAGTACTTC. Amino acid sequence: CASSLAGSPSEQYF.

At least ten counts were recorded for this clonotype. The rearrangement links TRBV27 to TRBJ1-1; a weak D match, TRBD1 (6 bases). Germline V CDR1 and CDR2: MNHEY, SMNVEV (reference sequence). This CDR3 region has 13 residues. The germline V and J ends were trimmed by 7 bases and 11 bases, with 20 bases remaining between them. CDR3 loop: CASKSGTSLGAFF. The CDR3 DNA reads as TGTGCCAGCAAATCCGGGACATCTCTAGGCGCTTTCTTT.

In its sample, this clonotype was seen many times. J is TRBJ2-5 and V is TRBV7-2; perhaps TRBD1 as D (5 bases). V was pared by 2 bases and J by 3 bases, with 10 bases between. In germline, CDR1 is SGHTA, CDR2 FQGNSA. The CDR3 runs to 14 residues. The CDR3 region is CASSLWAREETQYF. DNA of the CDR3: TGTGCCAGCAGCTTATGGGCCAGGGAAGAGACCCAGTACTTC.

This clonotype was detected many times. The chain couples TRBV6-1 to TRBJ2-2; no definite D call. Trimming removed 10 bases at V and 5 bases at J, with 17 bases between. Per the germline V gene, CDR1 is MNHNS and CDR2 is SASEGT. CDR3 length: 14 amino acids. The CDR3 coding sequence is TGTGCCACCAAATGGACGGGTGGGACCGGGGAGCTGTTTTTT. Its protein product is CATKWTGGTGELFF.

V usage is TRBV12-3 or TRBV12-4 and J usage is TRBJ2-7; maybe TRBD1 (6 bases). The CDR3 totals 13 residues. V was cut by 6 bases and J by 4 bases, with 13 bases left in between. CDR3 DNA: TGTGCCAGCAGACAACACAGGGTTTACGAGCAGTACTTC. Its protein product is CASRQHRVYEQYF.

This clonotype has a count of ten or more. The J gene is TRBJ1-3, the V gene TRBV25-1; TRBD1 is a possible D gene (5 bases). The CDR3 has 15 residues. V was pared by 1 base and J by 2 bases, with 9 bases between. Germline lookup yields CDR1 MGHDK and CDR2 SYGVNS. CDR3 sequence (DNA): TGTGCCAGCAGTGAATTCGGGGGTGCTGGAAACACCATATATTTT. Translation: CASSEFGGAGNTIYF.

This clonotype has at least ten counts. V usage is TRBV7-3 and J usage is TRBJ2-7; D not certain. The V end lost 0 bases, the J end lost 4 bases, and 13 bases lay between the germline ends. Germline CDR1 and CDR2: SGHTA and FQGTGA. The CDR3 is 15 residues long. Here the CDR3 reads CASSLTVGMGYEQYF. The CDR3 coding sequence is TGTGCCAGCAGCTTAACGGTGGGGATGGGTTACGAGCAGTACTTC.